This is a list of T cell receptor beta chains from one sample in a study of control samples from healthy donors and cancer patients. Repertoires were generated with immunoSEQ multiplex PCR, while TCRdb's copy carries only in-frame clones and drops some. This sample has 130,000 or so clones; 91% occur once, and the top ten carry 5.5% to 7.5%. Sequenced: blood. These receptors all come from a man aged 18 to 30 in good health. Both conserved end residues are part of each CDR3.

J gene: TRBJ1-1
V gene: TRBV12-3/TRBV12-4
CDR3 length: 13
CDR3 protein: CASSLLGVSEAFF

J gene: TRBJ2-1
V gene: TRBV19
CDR3 length: 17
CDR3 protein: CASSLTGGLSSYNEQFF

J gene: TRBJ2-5
V gene: TRBV20-1
CDR3 length: 13
CDR3 protein: CSASLAGARTQYF

J gene: TRBJ1-3
V gene: TRBV6-5
CDR3 length: 14
CDR3 protein: CASRNRGSGNTIYF

J gene: TRBJ2-7
V gene: TRBV2
CDR3 length: 17
CDR3 protein: CASTDLRDRGRGYEQYF

J gene: TRBJ2-7
V gene: TRBV29-1
CDR3 length: 11
CDR3 protein: CSVEDLAGQYF

J gene: TRBJ2-5
V gene: TRBV4-1
CDR3 length: 13
CDR3 protein: CASSQGERETQYF

J gene: TRBJ1-5
V gene: TRBV7-9
CDR3 length: 14
CDR3 protein: CASSFDSVNQPQHF

J gene: TRBJ1-5
V gene: TRBV23-1
CDR3 length: 14
CDR3 protein: CASVAAYSNQPQHF

J gene: TRBJ2-5
V gene: TRBV4-1
CDR3 length: 12
CDR3 protein: CASSHPEGTQYF

J gene: TRBJ1-2
V gene: TRBV2
CDR3 length: 13
CDR3 protein: CASSSRHGPGYTF

J gene: TRBJ2-5
V gene: TRBV5-1
CDR3 length: 16
CDR3 protein: CASSLRIGLTQETQYF

J gene: TRBJ1-3
V gene: TRBV4-1
CDR3 length: 16
CDR3 protein: CASSPNKGPKGNTIYF

J gene: TRBJ1-2
V gene: TRBV6-5
CDR3 length: 15
CDR3 protein: CASSYSKGGSYGYTF

J gene: TRBJ1-1
V gene: TRBV6-6
CDR3 length: 15
CDR3 protein: CASSPRDTMNTEAFF

J gene: TRBJ1-1
V gene: TRBV23-1
CDR3 length: 13
CDR3 protein: CASSLAENTEAFF